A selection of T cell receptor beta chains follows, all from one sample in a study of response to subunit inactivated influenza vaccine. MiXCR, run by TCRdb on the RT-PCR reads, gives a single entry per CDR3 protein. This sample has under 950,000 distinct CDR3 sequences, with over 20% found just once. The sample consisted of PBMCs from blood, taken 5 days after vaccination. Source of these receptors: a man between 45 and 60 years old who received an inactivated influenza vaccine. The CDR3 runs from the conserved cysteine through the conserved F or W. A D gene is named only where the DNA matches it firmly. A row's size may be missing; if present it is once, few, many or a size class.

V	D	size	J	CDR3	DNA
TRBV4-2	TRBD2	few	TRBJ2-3	CASSQVGTSGTDTQYF	TGTGCCAGCAGCCAAGTTGGGACTAGCGGCACAGATACGCAGTATTTT
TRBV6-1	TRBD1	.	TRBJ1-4	CASSGQGNLVEKLFF	TGTGCCAGCAGTGGACAGGGGAACTTGGTTGAAAAACTGTTTTTT
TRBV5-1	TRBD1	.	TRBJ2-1	CASSLRQGAVHEQFF	TGCGCCAGCAGCTTGAGGCAGGGGGCTGTCCATGAGCAGTTCTTC
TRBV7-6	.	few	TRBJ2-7	CASSLGQGVLHEQYF	TGTGCCAGCAGCTTAGGCCAGGGAGTCCTCCACGAGCAGTACTTC
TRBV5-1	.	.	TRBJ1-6	CASRTENSPLHF	TGCGCCAGCCGGACCGAAAATTCACCCCTCCACTTT
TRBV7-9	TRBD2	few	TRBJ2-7	CASTETSGDYEQYF	TGTGCCAGCACCGAGACTAGCGGAGACTACGAGCAGTACTTC
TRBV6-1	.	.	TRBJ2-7	CASRAAGWEDSYEQYF	TGTGCCAGCAGGGCCGCAGGGTGGGAGGACTCCTACGAGCAGTACTTC
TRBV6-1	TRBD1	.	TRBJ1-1	CASSDRGVNTEAFF	TGTGCCAGCAGCGACAGGGGAGTGAACACTGAAGCTTTCTTT
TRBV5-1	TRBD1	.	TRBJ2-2	CASSSTGGVSTGELCF	TGCGCCAGCAGTTCGACAGGGGGGGTCAGCACCGGGGAGCTGTGTTTT
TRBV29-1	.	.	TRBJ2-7	CSVEGTDYEQYF	TGCAGCGTTGAAGGGACAGACTACGAGCAGTACTTC
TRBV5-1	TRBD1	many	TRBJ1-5	CASSFPFEGQGNQPQHF	TGCGCCAGCAGCTTCCCGTTTGAGGGACAGGGGAATCAGCCCCAGCATTTT
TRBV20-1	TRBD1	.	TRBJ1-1	CSAITGADEAFF	TGCAGTGCTATAACAGGGGCTGATGAAGCTTTCTTT
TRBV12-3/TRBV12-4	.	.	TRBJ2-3	CANSFGGSTDTQYF	TGTGCCAACAGTTTTGGCGGGAGCACAGATACGCAGTATTTT
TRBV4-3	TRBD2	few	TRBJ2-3	CASSPWAPGLAGGTDTQYF	TGCGCCAGCAGCCCGTGGGCACCGGGACTAGCGGGCGGCACAGATACGCAGTATTTT
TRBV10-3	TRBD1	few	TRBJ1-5	CAISDGDRGNQPQHF	TGTGCCATCAGTGACGGGGACAGGGGCAATCAGCCCCAGCATTTT
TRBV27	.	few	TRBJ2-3	CASSPRRQVVATDTQYF	TGTGCCAGCAGTCCCCGTCGACAGGTGGTGGCCACAGATACGCAGTATTTT
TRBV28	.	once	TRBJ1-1	CASRRAPLNNEAFF	TGTGCCAGCCGCCGTGCGCCTTTGAACAATGAAGCTTTCTTT
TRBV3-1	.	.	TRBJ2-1	CASSQDGGVRSREQFF	TGTGCCAGCAGCCAAGACGGCGGGGTCAGGTCCCGAGAGCAGTTCTTC
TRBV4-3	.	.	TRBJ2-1	CASSQVRGSGNNEQFF	TGCGCCAGCAGCCAAGTTAGAGGGAGTGGTAACAATGAGCAGTTCTTC
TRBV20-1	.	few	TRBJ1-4	CSARARGPDFNEKLFF	TGCAGTGCTAGAGCCAGGGGCCCTGATTTTAATGAAAAACTGTTTTTT
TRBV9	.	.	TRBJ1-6	CASSVARDSGFPLHF	TGTGCCAGCAGCGTAGCGAGGGATTCAGGGTTCCCCCTCCACTTT
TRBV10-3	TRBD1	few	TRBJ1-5	CAIGDRSNQPQHF	TGTGCCATCGGGGACAGAAGCAATCAGCCCCAGCATTTT
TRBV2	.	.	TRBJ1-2	CASKGSINYGYTF	TGTGCCAGCAAGGGCAGCATAAACTATGGCTACACCTTC